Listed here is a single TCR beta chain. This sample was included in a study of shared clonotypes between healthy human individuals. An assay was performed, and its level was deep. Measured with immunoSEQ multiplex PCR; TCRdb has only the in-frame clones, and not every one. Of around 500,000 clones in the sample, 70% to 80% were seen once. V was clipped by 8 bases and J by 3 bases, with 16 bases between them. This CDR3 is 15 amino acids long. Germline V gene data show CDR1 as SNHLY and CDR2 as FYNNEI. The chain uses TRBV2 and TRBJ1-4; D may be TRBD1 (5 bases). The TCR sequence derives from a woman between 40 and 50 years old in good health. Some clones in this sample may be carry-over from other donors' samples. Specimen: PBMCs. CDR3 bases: TGTGCCAGCCGACCACCACAGGCCTCTAATGAAAAACTGTTTTTT. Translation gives CASRPPQASNEKLFF.